This T cell receptor beta chain was recorded in a study of tissue T cells after allogeneic stem cell transplantation. Study as a whole: Smaller viable blood or marrow samples skipped sorting for direct DNA extraction. Notes on the study in general: Anatomically similar tissues had similar TCR repertoires within each patient. Shared clones across patients were few; motif clustering revealed tissue-specific shared signatures.

After removal of 4 bases from V and 3 bases from J, the junction contained 6 bases not matched to a gene. This CDR3 is 15 amino acids long. The V gene's germline CDR1 is MNHEY and CDR2 SVGAGI. This research-autopsy study prospectively enrolled adult allogeneic hematopoietic cell transplant recipients with steroid-refractory graft-versus-host disease. Comments on this clone: The antigen remains unidentified.

Measured with immunoSEQ multiplex PCR; TCRdb has only the in-frame clones, and not every one. This table has around 850 clones, about 53% appearing once. The sample in question was blood, obtained at autopsy. This clonotype was obtained from a female patient between 40 and 75 years old with steroid-refractory graft-versus-host disease after an allogeneic stem cell transplant. Some T cells may arise from the graft donor. The chain couples TRBV6-5 to TRBJ2-3, with TRBD2 matching 8 bases. This CDR3 reads CASSSSGRRTDTQYF. The CDR3 DNA is TGTGCCAGCAGTTCCAGCGGGAGAAGGACAGATACGCAGTATTTT.